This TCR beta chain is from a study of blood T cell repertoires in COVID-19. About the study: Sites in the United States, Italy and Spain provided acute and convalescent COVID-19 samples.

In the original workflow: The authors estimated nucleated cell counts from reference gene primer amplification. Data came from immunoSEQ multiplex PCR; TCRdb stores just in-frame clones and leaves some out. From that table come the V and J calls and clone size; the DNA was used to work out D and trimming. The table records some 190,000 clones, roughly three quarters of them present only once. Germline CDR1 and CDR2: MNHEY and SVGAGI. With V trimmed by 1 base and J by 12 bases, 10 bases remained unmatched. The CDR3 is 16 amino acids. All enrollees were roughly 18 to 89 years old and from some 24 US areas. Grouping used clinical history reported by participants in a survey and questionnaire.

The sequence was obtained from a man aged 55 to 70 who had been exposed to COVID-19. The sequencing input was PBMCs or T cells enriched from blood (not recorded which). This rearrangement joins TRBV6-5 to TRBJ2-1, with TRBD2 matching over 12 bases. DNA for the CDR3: TGTGCCAGCAGTTACTTGCTCAGGACTAGCGGGACGAGGCAGTTCTTC. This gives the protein CASSYLLRTSGTRQFF.